Shown below are 23 T cell receptor beta chains from a single sample sequenced in a study of molecular identifiers for immune sequencing clone quantification. MiXCR, run by TCRdb on the PCR reads, gives a single entry per CDR3 protein. Among approximately 500,000 distinct CDR3 sequences listed, about 20% were seen once. The sequencing input was naive CD8+ T cells from blood, with Jurkat cell RNA spiked in. Subset of the sample: FACS-sorted CD8+CD4-CCR7+CD45RA+ naive T cells. The receptors come from a human donor in good health. Some libraries in this study had Jurkat cell RNA spiked in.

This clonotype has at least ten counts. The chain combines TRBV5-4 with TRBJ2-7; perhaps D is TRBD1 or TRBD2 (6 bases each). CDR3 length: 15 residues. Germline CDR1 reads SGHNT; CDR2 reads YYREEE (reference sequence). Trimming removed 0 bases from V and 2 bases from J, with 12 bases in between. CDR3 sequence (DNA): TGTGCCAGCAGCTTGGTTGGGGGGCCCCCCTACGAGCAGTACTTC. It encodes CASSLVGGPPYEQYF.

This clonotype was counted many times. The chain couples TRBV7-9 to TRBJ2-3, with D tentatively TRBD1 (8 bases). CDR3 length: 17 residues. V lost 5 bases, J lost 2 bases, and 20 bases lay in between. Germline loops: CDR1 SEHNR, CDR2 FQNEAQ (reference sequence). The CDR3 reads CASSARTGTITTDTQYF. CDR3 DNA: TGTGCCAGCAGCGCAAGGACAGGGACTATTACCACAGATACGCAGTATTTT.

Points on this clonotype: A much larger clone sits a single nucleotide away, making a read error possible. The V call is TRBV20-1, the J call TRBJ1-1; no clear D gene. The V gene's germline CDR1 is DFQATT and CDR2 SNEGSKA (reference sequence). The CDR3 extends over 15 amino acids. The CDR3 DNA is TGCAGTGCTCGGGCCGGTGAGAGGATGAACATTGAAGCTTTCTTT. It translates to CSARAGERMNIEAFF.

The V gene is TRBV11-2, the J gene TRBJ2-3, with 10 bases fitting TRBD2. The CDR3 has 18 residues. The germline V gene has CDR1 SGHAT and CDR2 FQNNGV. Unmatched junction bases numbered 8, after V lost 2 bases and J lost 0 bases. This CDR3 reads CASSLPGLAPTSTDTQYF. The CDR3 nucleotides are TGTGCCAGCAGCTTACCGGGACTAGCGCCTACAAGCACAGATACGCAGTATTTT.

This clonotype was observed once. A much more abundant neighbour one base away suggests this may be a read error. This chain joins TRBV12-3 or TRBV12-4 and TRBJ1-2, with TRBD1 identical over 8 bases. The CDR3 totals 13 residues. The V gene end was trimmed by 6 bases and the J gene end by 6 bases; junction bases not matched to a gene: 6. The CDR3 DNA reads TGTGCCAGCAGGTCAGGGACAGGTCATGGCTACACCTTC. This encodes CASRSGTGHGYTF.

This chain uses TRBV4-3 with TRBJ2-7; TRBD1 might be the D (6 bases). CDR3 size: 16 residues. In germline, CDR1 is LGHNA, CDR2 YSLEER. Trimming removed 2 bases at V and 0 bases at J, with 14 bases between. CDR3 sequence (DNA): TGCGCCAGCAGCCAATCCTCCCGCAGGGGCTCCTACGAGCAGTACTTC. It codes for CASSQSSRRGSYEQYF.

The gene calls are TRBV7-9 and TRBJ2-1; the match to TRBD1 covers 7 bases. This CDR3 has 15 residues. Germline CDR1 SEHNR, CDR2 FQNEAQ (reference sequence). Trimming removed 5 bases from V and 2 bases from J; junction bases left unmatched: 6. The CDR3 nucleotides are TGTGCCAGCAGCCCTCCGGGACAGCCCTACAATGAGCAGTTCTTC. This sequence encodes CASSPPGQPYNEQFF.

Turning to this clonotype: A read error may explain this, as a much larger clone is one base away. J is TRBJ1-1 and V is TRBV20-1; possible D gene TRBD1, 6 bases. The CDR3 extends over 14 amino acids. Germline V gives CDR1 DFQATT, CDR2 SNEGSKA (reference sequence). The CDR3: CSAGEQGINTEAFF. The CDR3 DNA follows: TGCAGTGCTGGAGAACAGGGAATAAACACTGAAGCTTTCTTT.

This CDR3 reads CASTLGTDTEAFF. The CDR3 nucleotides are TGTGCCAGCACCCTAGGTACGGACACTGAAGCTTTCTTT. This sequence joins TRBV6-5 and TRBJ1-1; D is undetermined. V was shortened by 7 bases and J by 3 bases, with 12 bases between the two germline ends. CDR1 MNHEY and CDR2 SVGAGI come from the germline V gene. This CDR3 is 13 amino acids long.

There are many counts of this clonotype. The chain joins TRBV5-5 to TRBJ1-4; the match to TRBD1 covers 7 bases. Losses at the gene ends were 5 bases for V and 3 bases for J; bases not matched to a gene: 10. This CDR3 region has 16 residues. The V gene's germline CDR1 is SGHKS and CDR2 YYEKEE (reference sequence). The CDR3 sequence is CASRPQPGTANEKLFF. CDR3 nucleotides: TGTGCCAGCAGGCCCCAACCCGGGACAGCTAATGAAAAACTGTTTTTT.

Comment on this clonotype: This may be a read error: a much more frequent sequence differs by one nucleotide. This chain links TRBV11-2 with TRBJ2-1; D unresolved. Trimming removed 3 bases at V and 3 bases at J, with 3 bases between. This CDR3 comprises 12 residues. CDR1 and CDR2 (germline): SGHAT, FQNNGV. CDR3 coding DNA: TGTGCCAGCAGCTTTGGCTACAATGAGCAGTTCTTC. Translating gives CASSFGYNEQFF.

J is TRBJ2-3 and V is TRBV10-3, with 8 bases lining up with TRBD1. V dropped 7 bases and J dropped 2; count of bases not matched to a gene: 5. Germline-derived CDR1 and CDR2 are ENHRY and SYGVKD. This CDR3 is 14 amino acids long. In DNA form, the CDR3 reads TGTGCCATCACCGGGACAGGCAACACAGATACGCAGTATTTT. This translates into CAITGTGNTDTQYF.

This clonotype appeared many times. The rearrangement uses TRBV6-5 and TRBJ2-7, with 7 bases identical to TRBD1. The CDR3 loop spans 14 amino acids. Germline values: CDR1 MNHEY, CDR2 SVGAGI. V dropped 2 bases and J dropped 6; count of bases not matched to a gene: 7. The DNA for the CDR3 is TGTGCCAGCAGTTACACCGGCAGGGGGAGCGAGCAGTACTTC. Amino acids: CASSYTGRGSEQYF.

This clonotype was counted between two and nine times. This chain links TRBV5-4 with TRBJ1-1; D not resolved. V was trimmed by 1 base and J by 1 base, leaving 8 bases between them. The CDR3 consists of 14 residues. The germline CDR1 and CDR2 sequences are SGHNT and YYREEE (reference sequence). CDR3 in DNA: TGTGCCAGCAGCTTGCTTTTAGGGAACACTGAAGCTTTCTTT. It translates to CASSLLLGNTEAFF. Supplemented by reference TRBV5-4 and TRBJ1-1, the full variable domain reads ETGVTQSPTHLIKTRGQQVTLRCSSQSGHNTVSWYQQALGQGPQFIFQYYREEENGRGNFPPRFSGLQFPNYSSELNVNALELDDSALYLCASSLLLGNTEAFFGQGTRLTVV.

For this clonotype: A read error is possible here, since a much larger clone lies one base away. This chain joins TRBV27 and TRBJ2-2; D is possibly TRBD2 (6 bases). The CDR3 covers 14 residues. CDR1 and CDR2 from the germline V gene are MNHEY and SMNVEV (reference sequence). The DNA for the CDR3 is TGTGCCAGCAGTTACGTACCGAACACCGGGGGGCTGTTTTTT. Residues: CASSYVPNTGGLFF.

CDR3 residues: CASSTTLDNYGYTF. DNA for the CDR3: TGTGCCAGCAGTACAACCCTAGACAACTATGGCTACACCTTC. V is TRBV27 and J is TRBJ1-2; D not certain. The V end was cut by 5 bases, the J end by 2 bases, with 12 bases between. This CDR3 region has 14 residues. Germline CDR1 reads MNHEY; CDR2 reads SMNVEV (reference sequence).

This clonotype was recorded a few times. V is TRBV7-6 and J is TRBJ2-3, with unresolved D. Per germline, CDR1 SGHVS and CDR2 FNYEAQ. V gave up 5 bases and J gave up 6 bases, with 18 bases separating them. There are 15 residues in the CDR3. The CDR3 DNA sequence: TGTGCCAGCAGCCAAGCCGACTCGGAAAGGGATACGCAGTATTTT. Translating it yields CASSQADSERDTQYF.

The chain uses TRBV6-6 and TRBJ1-4; D unclear. CDR3 length: 16 residues. V lost 3 bases, J lost 0 bases, and 11 bases lay in between. Germline-derived CDR1 and CDR2 are MNHNY and SVGAGI (reference sequence). CDR3 protein: CASSYPRQATNEKLFF. The CDR3 nucleotides are TGTGCCAGCAGTTATCCCCGTCAGGCAACTAATGAAAAACTGTTTTTT.

This clonotype was observed a few times. The V and J genes are TRBV20-1 and TRBJ2-1; no definite D call. Trimming stripped 4 bases from V and 9 bases from J, with 16 bases between. This CDR3 has 13 amino acids. Germline CDR1 is DFQATT and CDR2 is SNEGSKA (reference sequence). CDR3: CSATMLLKREQFF. Written as DNA, the CDR3 is TGCAGTGCTACAATGCTACTGAAACGTGAGCAGTTCTTC.

This clonotype has ten or more counts. The chain carries TRBV28 and TRBJ2-3; D gene unclear. Germline CDR1 is MDHEN and CDR2 is SYDVKM. The CDR3 is 13 residues long. V was cut by 4 bases and J by 5 bases, with 10 bases left in between. CDR3 in DNA: TGTGCCAGCAGTTGGTTTTCGCAAGATACGCAGTATTTT. This gives the protein CASSWFSQDTQYF.

This clonotype was seen repeatedly, ten times or more. CDR3 region: CSARVPSGGPGELFF. CDR3 bases: TGCAGTGCTAGAGTTCCTAGCGGGGGACCCGGGGAGCTGTTTTTT. This chain uses TRBV20-1 with TRBJ2-2; TRBD2 matches 10 bases. The junction had 5 bases not matched to a gene; V was cut back by 1 base and J by 6 bases. The germline V gene has CDR1 DFQATT and CDR2 SNEGSKA (reference sequence). The CDR3 sequence is 15 residues long.

The table lists this clonotype with many counts. CDR3 loop: CASSLAGISSYEQYF. For the CDR3, the DNA is TGCGCCAGCAGCTTAGCGGGTATTAGCTCCTACGAGCAGTACTTC. This chain uses TRBV5-1 with TRBJ2-7, with D maybe TRBD2 (6 bases). Germline-derived CDR1 and CDR2 are SGHRS and YFSETQ. Trimming stripped 2 bases from V and 0 bases from J, with 12 bases between. This CDR3 is built from 15 residues.

This clonotype turned up a few times. The rearrangement links TRBV27 to TRBJ2-7; 12 positions agree with TRBD2. Trimming cost V 5 bases and J 5 bases; bases outside gene matches: 7. CDR3 length: 15 residues. Germline CDR1 and CDR2: MNHEY and SMNVEV (reference sequence). In DNA form, the CDR3 reads TGTGCCAGCAGTACTCGGACTAGCGGGGCCCACGAGCAGTACTTC. Translation gives CASSTRTSGAHEQYF.